Listed below are T cell receptor beta chains from one sample, sequenced in a study of blood T cell repertoires in COVID-19. The data were produced by immunoSEQ multiplex PCR, yet TCRdb's version contains in-frame clones alone and is incomplete. The sample lists tens of thousands of clones, over 65% occurring once. Input material: peripheral blood. The receptor set was obtained from a human donor in a cohort sampled during active COVID-19. CDR3s include the opening cysteine and the closing phenylalanine or tryptophan. A D gene is named only where the DNA matches it firmly. Part of the rows lack a size; the others show once, few, many or a class for expanded clones.

j_call clone_size v_call d_call cdr3_aa cdr3_nt
TRBJ2-7 - TRBV25-1 TRBD1 CASSARTGRNEQYF TGTGCCAGCAGTGCAAGGACAGGGCGGAACGAGCAGTACTTC
TRBJ1-2 - TRBV12-3/TRBV12-4 - CASRTGQAYGYTF TGTGCCAGCAGAACCGGACAAGCATATGGCTACACCTTC
TRBJ1-1 - TRBV5-1 - CASSLGTLNTEAFF TGCGCCAGCAGCTTGGGGACACTGAACACTGAAGCTTTCTTT
TRBJ1-1 - TRBV19 - CASSTREVRNTEAFF TGTGCCAGTAGTACGCGGGAGGTCAGGAACACTGAAGCTTTCTTT
TRBJ2-7 few TRBV10-2 - CASSEPGYEQYF TGCGCCAGCAGTGAGCCGGGCTACGAGCAGTACTTC
TRBJ1-4 - TRBV7-8 TRBD1 CASRSRQGATNEKLFF TGTGCCAGCAGAAGCAGACAGGGTGCAACTAATGAAAAACTGTTTTTT
TRBJ1-2 - TRBV27 - CASSNTRDSRGYTF TGTGCCAGCAGTAATACGCGTGACAGCCGGGGCTACACCTTC
TRBJ1-4 - TRBV19 - CASSIGGKKLFF TGTGCCAGTAGTATCGGAGGGAAGAAACTGTTTTTT
TRBJ1-1 - TRBV28 TRBD1 CASGFADRENTEAFF TGTGCCAGCGGCTTCGCGGACAGGGAGAACACTGAAGCTTTCTTT
TRBJ2-4 - TRBV6-5 - CASSTLAKNIQYF TGTGCCAGCAGTACTTTAGCCAAAAACATTCAGTACTTC
TRBJ2-2 - TRBV4-3 - CASSQEAGGRHGELFF TGCGCCAGCAGCCAAGAGGCCGGGGGGCGTCACGGGGAGCTGTTTTTT
TRBJ2-2 few TRBV11-2 - CASSLEATSGELFF TGTGCCAGCAGCTTAGAGGCAACATCCGGGGAGCTGTTTTTT
TRBJ1-2 once TRBV6-5 - CASAPYRDEGYTF TGTGCCAGCGCTCCATACAGGGACGAAGGCTACACCTTC